This is a list of T cell receptor beta chains from one sample in a study of T cell changes during pregnancy in multiple sclerosis. The assay was immunoSEQ multiplex PCR, and TCRdb's table has in-frame clones only and misses some. The data contain around 34,000 clones, 90% of them singletons. The sample in question was CD8+ T cells from peripheral blood mononuclear cells, obtained before pregnancy. The receptors were gathered from a female donor with multiple sclerosis, enrolled in a pregnancy study. Both conserved end residues are part of each CDR3.

cdr3_aa: CASSQPGGLAGSNEQFF
j_call: TRBJ2-1
v_call: TRBV5-5
cdr3_length: 17

cdr3_aa: CASSTGQGFSEAFF
j_call: TRBJ1-1
v_call: TRBV7-8
cdr3_length: 14

cdr3_aa: CASSSPGVSSPLHF
j_call: TRBJ1-6
v_call: TRBV6-5
cdr3_length: 14

cdr3_aa: CASSPRTSGGYEQYF
j_call: TRBJ2-7
v_call: TRBV7-9
cdr3_length: 15

cdr3_aa: CASSLASGNEQFF
j_call: TRBJ2-1
v_call: TRBV27
cdr3_length: 13

cdr3_aa: CASSHQDRGLGELFF
j_call: TRBJ2-2
v_call: TRBV4-1
cdr3_length: 15

cdr3_aa: CASSLGYSNSNEQFF
j_call: TRBJ2-1
v_call: TRBV7-6
cdr3_length: 15

cdr3_aa: CASSHRDNTEAFF
j_call: TRBJ1-1
v_call: TRBV6-1
cdr3_length: 13

cdr3_aa: CASSPVAGLHEQYF
j_call: TRBJ2-7
v_call: TRBV7-9
cdr3_length: 14

cdr3_aa: CASSWGAGTYEQYF
j_call: TRBJ2-7
v_call: TRBV27
cdr3_length: 14

cdr3_aa: CASSRTVGYEQYF
j_call: TRBJ2-7
v_call: TRBV5-8
cdr3_length: 13

cdr3_aa: CASSLSDFLYEKLFF
j_call: TRBJ1-4
v_call: TRBV7-9
cdr3_length: 15

cdr3_aa: CASSPTGTFYNSPLHF
j_call: TRBJ1-6
v_call: TRBV18
cdr3_length: 16